This T cell receptor (beta chain) was recorded in a study of T-cell reconstitution after alpha-beta-depleted transplantation in children. Study observations and caveats: Several hundred rapidly expanded clones from non-depleted graft cells reportedly supplied alpha-beta T cells about two months post-transplant.

This clonotype was recorded at least ten times. Its antigen is currently unknown. The library targeted TCRbeta and was prepared with unique molecular identifiers. Each CDR3 protein is one row after TCRdb ran MiXCR on the PCR reads. Of 250,000 to 300,000 distinct CDR3 sequences in the sample, roughly a tenth are singletons; the top ten hold 7.5%. The TCR sequence derives from a boy less than two years old with acute myeloid leukemia, due to receive a stem cell transplant. The starting material was PBMCs, obtained before TCRalphabeta/CD19-depleted stem cell transplant.

CDR3 in amino acids: CSVERGSNYGYTF. In nucleotides, the CDR3 is TGCAGCGTTGAGAGGGGTTCGAACTATGGCTACACCTTC. The V call is TRBV29-1, the J call TRBJ1-2; possible D gene TRBD1, 5 bases. Germline CDR1 and CDR2: SQVTM and ANQGSEA. The CDR3 consists of 13 residues. V was clipped by 3 bases and J by 2 bases, with 10 bases between them.